This is a list of T cell receptor beta chains from one sample in a study of blood T cell repertoires in COVID-19. Sequencing used immunoSEQ multiplex PCR; TCRdb keeps in-frame clones, though not all of them. Of around 300,000 clones in the sample, 88% were seen once. Specimen: PBMCs or T cells enriched from blood (not recorded which). The receptors stem from a woman aged 25 to 45 who had recovered from COVID-19. The CDR3 runs from the conserved cysteine through the conserved F or W. A D gene is named only where the DNA matches it firmly. Clone size is not always given. Where it is, it says once, few, many or a class for expanded clones.

J,V,size,D,DNA,CDR3
TRBJ2-3,TRBV7-2,.,TRBD2,TGTGCCAGCAGCTTTCTAGCGGGTAGCACAGATACGCAGTATTTT,CASSFLAGSTDTQYF
TRBJ2-2,TRBV5-1,.,.,TGCGCCAGCAGCTTCGACGGGGAGAACACCGGGGAGCTGTTTTTT,CASSFDGENTGELFF
TRBJ2-5,TRBV11-3,.,.,TGTGCCAGCAGCTTAGGGCTAGCGGAGACCCAGTACTTC,CASSLGLAETQYF
TRBJ2-1,TRBV10-3,.,.,TGTGCCACCCTAGGACAGACCTACAATGAGCAGTTCTTC,CATLGQTYNEQFF
TRBJ1-1,TRBV5-1,once,.,TGCGCCAGCAGGTTCGAACAAGAAGACACTGAAGCTTTCTTT,CASRFEQEDTEAFF
TRBJ2-5,TRBV5-1,few,TRBD2,TGCGCCAGCGGTATTAGCGGGGGGTCAGAGACCCAGTACTTC,CASGISGGSETQYF
TRBJ2-3,TRBV7-6,.,TRBD2,TGTGCCAGCAGCTTACTAGCGGGACTGGAAGATACGCAGTATTTT,CASSLLAGLEDTQYF
TRBJ1-4,TRBV3-1/TRBV3-2,.,.,TGTGCCAGCAGCCAAGGGGGACTTAATGAAAAACTGTTTTTT,CASSQGGLNEKLFF
TRBJ1-3,TRBV4-1,few,.,TGCGCCAGCAGTCAAGTTCAGGGGCGCACCTCTGGAAACACCATATATTTT,CASSQVQGRTSGNTIYF
TRBJ2-3,TRBV5-1,.,TRBD2,TGCGCCAGCAGTAGCGGGAGTACAGATACGCAGTATTTT,CASSSGSTDTQYF
TRBJ2-1,TRBV19,.,.,TGTGCCAGTAGTGGGGCCTTATACAATGAGCAGTTCTTC,CASSGALYNEQFF